This TCR beta chain was retrieved from a study of neurological immune-mediated disorders (dated by TCRdb to 2018 to 2020). About the full investigation: The study compared peripheral blood TCR-beta repertoires of HTLV-I-associated myelopathy (HAM/TSP) patients, multiple sclerosis patients and healthy controls using UMI-based sequencing. Alongside PBMC samples, the set of 80 to 130 TCR-beta libraries contained longitudinal samples, technical triplicates, and paired CD4+ and CD8+ T-cell subsets that had been sorted. The cohort was made up of approximately 71 subjects, consisting of about 15 HAM/TSP patients, some 35 multiple sclerosis patients and roughly 20 healthy controls.

The healthy controls were volunteers from blood banks in Maryland, USA. Unsorted PBMC libraries were generated from 2 million PBMCs stored in RNAlater at -80 °C until RNA extraction. Peripheral blood was subjected to Ficoll-Hypaque density gradient centrifugation to isolate PBMCs, which were then cryopreserved in liquid nitrogen. Relative to germline, V is missing 1 base and J is missing 4 bases, with 4 bases of the junction outside any gene match. The germline V gene yields SGHVS for CDR1 and FQNEAQ for CDR2. The CDR3 covers 15 residues, taking in both the cysteine and the phenylalanine. The entry retains the CDR3 DNA only, 45 bases that are in frame from base 1. To synthesize cDNA, template-switch 5'RACE was performed with a primer carrying a 10-nucleotide random unique molecular identifier so that each TCR transcript was tagged. Every sequencing run covered 15-18 subjects and yielded more than 160 million TCR-beta sequences. The RNeasy kit was used for extraction of total RNA. The KAPA Real-time Library Amplification kit was used to amplify TCR-beta VDJ regions with primers for the TCR constant region and the 5'RACE anchor. A first PCR added sample indexes and Illumina adaptors, and a second PCR then raised library yield. After Ampure bead purification, the roughly 650 bp TCR product was size-selected on a 2% E-gel SizeSelection system. Before pooling, library quality was assessed on a Bioanalyzer, concentration was determined with Qubit, and library quantification was performed with the Kapa Library Quantification kit. Libraries were sequenced paired-end 2 x 150 bp on an Illumina HiSeq 2500. To increase sequence diversity, roughly 24-32% phiX was spiked into each library pool. Per the authors' processing: The UMI-based MiGEC pipeline processed quality-filtered reads and removed over 80% of raw TCR sequences during error correction. VDJ genes were aligned to IMGT germline references, and clonotypes were defined by unique CDR3 amino acid sequence plus V-J genes. Clonal expansion, Shannon diversity and CDR3 relatedness (CalcPairwiseDistances, ClusterSamples) were evaluated with VDJtools, and phylogenetic trees were built with CLCbio workbench. Clones with at least 8 unique UMIs were defined as expanded, with this threshold being based on coefficient-of-variation modelling across technical triplicates. The public reads were quality trimmed at Q25 with fastp and then assembled into clones with MiXCR by TCRdb, keeping productive beta chains. Every distinct CDR3 protein forms one entry, paired with its most common genes and DNA. In this record, the V and J calls reflect TCRdb's handling and not the investigators' own analysis. This sample gives around 80,000 distinct CDR3 sequences in total; around 10% of them show up just once. The ten largest clones add up to around 1.8% of the sample.

This clonotype has only a few counts. Its antigen target is currently unknown. Per-nucleotide qualities are absent, and no much larger clonotype sits a single base away. Overall study results and their limits: Expanded clones from different subjects shared no identical CDR3 amino acid sequences, which suggests that TCR-beta repertoires were private in all groups. TCR clonal expansion was greatest in HAM/TSP patients and smallest in MS patients, who ranked below even healthy controls.

The source material was PBMCs. The sequence links TRBV7-8 to TRBJ1-2; the central 9 bases match TRBD1. This TCR derives from a middle-aged man in good health. CDR3 loop: CASSLGDRESYGYTF. The DNA reads TGTGCCAGCAGCTTAGGGGACAGGGAGTCCTATGGCTACACCTTC.